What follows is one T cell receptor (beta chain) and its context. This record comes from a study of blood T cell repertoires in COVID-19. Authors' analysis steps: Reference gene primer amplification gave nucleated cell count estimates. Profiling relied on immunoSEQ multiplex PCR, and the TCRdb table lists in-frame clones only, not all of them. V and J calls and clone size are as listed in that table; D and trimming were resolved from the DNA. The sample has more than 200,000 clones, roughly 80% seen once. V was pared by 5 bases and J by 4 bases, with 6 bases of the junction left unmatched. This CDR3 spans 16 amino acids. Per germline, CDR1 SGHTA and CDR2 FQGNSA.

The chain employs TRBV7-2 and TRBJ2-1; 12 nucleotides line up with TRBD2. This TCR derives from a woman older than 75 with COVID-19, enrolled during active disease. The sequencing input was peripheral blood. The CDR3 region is CASSRTSGIGYNEQFF. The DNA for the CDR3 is TGTGCCAGCAGCCGGACTAGCGGGATCGGTTACAATGAGCAGTTCTTC.